The sequence of this TCR beta chain was determined in a study of identical twins. This clonotype was found many times. TCRdb redid the calling of the 5' RACE reads with MiXCR, one entry per CDR3 protein. The table lists a few hundred thousand distinct CDR3 sequences, roughly 10% of them singletons. These same data were also listed under a study on yellow fever vaccine responses in identical twins.

The TCR sequence derives from a young woman in good health. Sequenced: CD8+ T cells sorted from blood.

CDR3 sequence (DNA): TGTGCCACCAGTGATCCTACAGAATTCTCCTACAATGAGCAGTTCTTC. It specifies CATSDPTEFSYNEQFF. The rearrangement links TRBV24-1 to TRBJ2-1; D is uncertain. The CDR3 extends over 16 amino acids. CDR1 and CDR2 (germline): KGHDR, SFDVKD. V lost 3 bases to trimming and J lost 0 bases, with 11 bases between them.